Sequencing of this T cell receptor (beta chain) was carried out in a study of OX40 agonist ivuxolimab in advanced cancers. Produced via immunoSEQ multiplex PCR; TCRdb's table is partial and in-frame only. The sample includes about 77,000 clones, over 85% seen only once; the top ten take 4% to 5.5%. Germline V gives CDR1 SGHTS, CDR2 YDEGEE. The trim removed 0 bases at V and 4 bases at J, leaving 3 bases unmatched. The CDR3 is 15 amino acids. Collection of blood occurred at baseline, at cycle 4 day 1, and at cycle 7 day 1. This clone was detected only once. J is TRBJ1-5 and V is TRBV5-8; 8 bases align to TRBD1. The specimen was CD4+ or CD8+ T cells sorted from blood, collected in a trial of the OX40 agonist ivuxolimab. The sequence came from an adult with an advanced solid tumor such as melanoma, head and neck, liver or kidney cancer. DNA for the CDR3: TGTGCCAGCAGCTTGGGACAGGGGCTAAATCAGCCCCAGCATTTT. Its protein product is CASSLGQGLNQPQHF.